One sample yielded the 11 T cell receptor beta chains listed below, sequenced in a study of cytomegalovirus exposure and HLA in healthy donors. With 60 Vbeta and 13 Jbeta primers, the PCR was carried out. Some clones are missing from TCRdb's copy, which holds only in-frame ones; the method was immunoSEQ multiplex PCR. Among about 180,000 clones listed, less than 85% were seen once. The specimen was PBMCs. The receptors come from a boy aged 2-15 years in good health and CMV-seronegative.

This clone was counted once. The genes are TRBV27 and TRBJ2-3; 11 nucleotides match TRBD2. Trimming at V came to 6 bases and at J to 2 bases, leaving 1 base not matched to a gene. The germline gives CDR1 MNHEY, CDR2 SMNVEV (reference sequence). The CDR3 has 14 residues. CDR3 nucleotides: TGTGCCAGCAGACTAGCGGGGGACACAGATACGCAGTATTTT. It specifies CASRLAGDTDTQYF.

The J gene is TRBJ2-1, the V gene TRBV6-5; D unresolved. CDR1 and CDR2 from the germline V gene are MNHEY and SVGAGI. This CDR3 region has 15 residues. V was pared by 5 bases and J by 3 bases, with 14 bases between. Here the CDR3 DNA reads TGTGCCAGCAGTAAGGTCAGGAAGGTCTACAATGAGCAGTTCTTC. It specifies CASSKVRKVYNEQFF.

This clone has a single count. This chain uses TRBV19 with TRBJ1-5; maybe TRBD1 (6 bases). V was clipped by 1 base and J by 4 bases, with 14 bases between them. From germline, CDR1 is LNHDA and CDR2 SQIVND (reference sequence). This CDR3 has 16 residues. CDR3 amino acids: CASSIARTAENQPQHF. CDR3 DNA sequence: TGTGCCAGTAGTATAGCCCGGACAGCCGAGAATCAGCCCCAGCATTTT. Filled out from reference TRBV19 and TRBJ1-5, the complete variable domain reads DGGITQSPKYLFRKEGQNVTLSCEQNLNHDAMYWYRQDPGQGLRLIYYSQIVNDFQKGDIAEGYSVSREKKESFPLTVTSAQKNPTAFYLCASSIARTAENQPQHFGDGTRLSIL.

V gene TRBV10-3 combines with J gene TRBJ1-2, with D unresolved. Germline V lookup: CDR1 ENHRY, CDR2 SYGVKD. Between the trimmed V and J ends, which lost 8 bases and 6 bases, there was a span of 13 bases. This CDR3 has 12 residues. CDR3 bases: TGTGCCATCCCAGGAGGTCAAGATGGCTACACCTTC. As protein: CAIPGGQDGYTF.

The chain joins TRBV10-1 to TRBJ2-3; 7 nucleotides agree with TRBD1. The V gene end was trimmed by 3 bases and the J gene end by 2 bases; junction bases not matched to a gene: 8. Germline CDR1 reads WNHNN; CDR2 reads SYGVQD (reference sequence). The CDR3 covers 16 residues. The CDR3 DNA reads TGCGCCAGCAGTGACCCGCACAGGGGTTACACAGATACGCAGTATTTT. This translates into CASSDPHRGYTDTQYF.

This sequence joins TRBV27 and TRBJ1-1; possible D gene TRBD1, 6 bases. Trimming removed 5 bases at V and 7 bases at J, with 17 bases between. The germline CDR1 and CDR2 sequences are MNHEY and SMNVEV (reference sequence). The CDR3 sequence is 14 residues long. The CDR3 loop is CASSQGQNLREAFF. The CDR3 DNA reads TGTGCCAGCAGTCAAGGACAGAACCTCCGTGAAGCTTTCTTT.

The V and J genes are TRBV18 and TRBJ2-1; TRBD2 might be the D (6 bases). The V end lost 1 base, the J end lost 4 bases, and 17 bases lay between the germline ends. The CDR3 is 17 amino acids. Per the germline V gene, CDR1 is KGHSH and CDR2 is LQKENI. The CDR3 DNA follows: TGTGCCAGCTCACCACGGGTAAGGGGAGGATCATACAATGAGCAGTTCTTC. Protein: CASSPRVRGGSYNEQFF. The full variable domain, its missing parts supplied by reference TRBV18 and TRBJ2-1, is NAGVMQNPRHLVRRRGQEARLRCSPMKGHSHVYWYRQLPEEGLKFMVYLQKENIIDESGMPKERFSAEFPKEGPSILRIQQVVRGDSAAYFCASSPRVRGGSYNEQFFGPGTRLTVL.

The rearrangement joins TRBV10-1 to TRBJ2-3; D remains unclear. V dropped 3 bases and J dropped 9 bases, with 7 bases sitting between them. Germline V gene lookup returns CDR1 WNHNN and CDR2 SYGVQD (reference sequence). There are 11 residues in the CDR3. CDR3 amino acids: CASSELLTQYF. The CDR3 DNA reads TGCGCCAGCAGTGAACTACTCACGCAGTATTTT.

The rearrangement links TRBV4-2 to TRBJ2-7; the match to TRBD2 covers 8 bases. After removal of 4 bases from V and 3 bases from J, the junction contained 8 bases not matched to a gene. The length of the CDR3 is 15 residues. CDR1 and CDR2 from the germline V gene are LGHNA and YNFKEQ. CDR3 nucleotide sequence: TGTGCCAGCAGCCCTGTCGTACTAGCGGACTACGAGCAGTACTTC. Its translation: CASSPVVLADYEQYF.

A remark on this clone: One end of the junction is discordant with germline, which a read error may explain. This chain links TRBV11-2 with TRBJ1-4, with a possible D match to TRBD1 (6 bases). CDR1 and CDR2 (germline): SGHAT, FQNNGV. CDR3 length: 17 amino acids. The CDR3 DNA sequence: TGTGCCAGCCGCTTCTCGCCGGACAGTATGACGAATGAAAAACTGTTTTTT. This translates into CASRFSPDSMTNEKLFF.

The genes are TRBV5-6 and TRBJ1-2; no reliable D call. CDR1 is SGHDT, CDR2 YYEEEE, per germline. The CDR3 covers 14 residues. Trimming stripped 0 bases from V and 8 bases from J, with 14 bases between. The CDR3 coding sequence is TGTGCCAGCAGCTTGGCCGAGGTGGTAGCGGGCTACACCTTC. Translation gives CASSLAEVVAGYTF. The full variable domain, completed using reference TRBV5-6 and TRBJ1-2, is DAGVTQSPTHLIKTRGQQVTLRCSPKSGHDTVSWYQQALGQGPQFIFQYYEEEERQRGNFPDRFSGHQFPNYSSELNVNALLLGDSALYLCASSLAEVVAGYTFGSGTRLTVV.